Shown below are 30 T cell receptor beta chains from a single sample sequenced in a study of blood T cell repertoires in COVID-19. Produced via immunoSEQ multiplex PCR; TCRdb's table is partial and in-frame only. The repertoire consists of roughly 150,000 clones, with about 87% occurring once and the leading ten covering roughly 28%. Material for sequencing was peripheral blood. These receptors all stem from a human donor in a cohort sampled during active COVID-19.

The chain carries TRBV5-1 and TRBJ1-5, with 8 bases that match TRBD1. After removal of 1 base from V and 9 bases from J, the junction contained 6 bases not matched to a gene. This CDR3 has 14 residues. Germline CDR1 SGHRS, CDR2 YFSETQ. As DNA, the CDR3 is TGCGCCAGCAGCTTGTACCCAGGGGGCCGGCCCCAGCATTTT. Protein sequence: CASSLYPGGRPQHF.

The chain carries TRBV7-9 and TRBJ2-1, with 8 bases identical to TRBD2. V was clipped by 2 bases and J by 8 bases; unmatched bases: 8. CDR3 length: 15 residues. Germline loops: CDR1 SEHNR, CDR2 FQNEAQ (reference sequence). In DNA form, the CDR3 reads TGTGCCAGCAGCTTAAGCGATAGCGGGGTGGATGAGCAGTTCTTC. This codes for CASSLSDSGVDEQFF.

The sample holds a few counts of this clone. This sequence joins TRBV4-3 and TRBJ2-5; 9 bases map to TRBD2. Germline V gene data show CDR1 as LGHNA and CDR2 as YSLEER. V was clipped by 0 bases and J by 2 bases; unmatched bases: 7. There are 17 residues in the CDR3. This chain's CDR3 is CASSQEGIAGAQETQYF. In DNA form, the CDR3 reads TGCGCCAGCAGCCAAGAAGGGATAGCGGGGGCACAAGAGACCCAGTACTTC.

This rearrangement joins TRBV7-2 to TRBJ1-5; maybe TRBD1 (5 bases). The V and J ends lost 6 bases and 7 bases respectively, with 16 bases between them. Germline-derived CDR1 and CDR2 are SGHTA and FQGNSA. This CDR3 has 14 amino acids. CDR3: CASSQGAAAQPQHF. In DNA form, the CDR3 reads TGTGCCAGCAGTCAGGGCGCAGCCGCGCAGCCCCAGCATTTT.

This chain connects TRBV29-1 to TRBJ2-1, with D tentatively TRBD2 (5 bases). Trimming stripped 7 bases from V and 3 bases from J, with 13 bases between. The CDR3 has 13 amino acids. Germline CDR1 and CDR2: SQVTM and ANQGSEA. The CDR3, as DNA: TGCAGCGCGACGAGCCGGGACTACAATGAGCAGTTCTTC. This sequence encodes CSATSRDYNEQFF.

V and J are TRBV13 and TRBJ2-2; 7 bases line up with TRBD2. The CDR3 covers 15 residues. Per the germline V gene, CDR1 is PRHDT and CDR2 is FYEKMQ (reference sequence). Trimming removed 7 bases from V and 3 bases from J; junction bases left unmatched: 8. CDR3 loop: CASTPPGGYTGELFF. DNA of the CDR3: TGTGCCAGCACCCCGCCGGGGGGATACACCGGGGAGCTGTTTTTT. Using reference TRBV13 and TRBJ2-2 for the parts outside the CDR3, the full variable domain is AAGVIQSPRHLIKEKRETATLKCYPIPRHDTVYWYQQGPGQDPQFLISFYEKMQSDKGSIPDRFSAQQFSDYHSELNMSSLELGDSALYFCASTPPGGYTGELFFGEGSRLTVL.

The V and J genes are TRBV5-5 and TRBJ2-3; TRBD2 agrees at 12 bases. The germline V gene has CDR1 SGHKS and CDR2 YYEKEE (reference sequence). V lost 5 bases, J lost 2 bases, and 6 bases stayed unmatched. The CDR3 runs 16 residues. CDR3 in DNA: TGTGCCAGCAGTCGTGGACTAGCGGGGATCACAGATACGCAGTATTTT. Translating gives CASSRGLAGITDTQYF.

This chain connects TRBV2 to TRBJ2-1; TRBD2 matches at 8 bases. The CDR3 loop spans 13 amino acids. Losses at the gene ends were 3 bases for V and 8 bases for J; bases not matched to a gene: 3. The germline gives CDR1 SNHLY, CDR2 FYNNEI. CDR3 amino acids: CASSDGLAYEQFF. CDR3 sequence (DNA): TGTGCCAGCAGTGACGGACTAGCCTATGAGCAGTTCTTC.

The CDR3 DNA reads as TGTGCCAGCAGTTACGTTCTAGTTCGCGATACGCAGTATTTT. Protein: CASSYVLVRDTQYF. This chain joins TRBV6-2 or TRBV6-3 and TRBJ2-3; D not resolved. Trimming took off 2 bases at V and 6 bases at J, with 12 bases between the two ends. Germline V gene sequence: CDR1 MNHEY, CDR2 SVGEGT. The CDR3 runs 14 residues.

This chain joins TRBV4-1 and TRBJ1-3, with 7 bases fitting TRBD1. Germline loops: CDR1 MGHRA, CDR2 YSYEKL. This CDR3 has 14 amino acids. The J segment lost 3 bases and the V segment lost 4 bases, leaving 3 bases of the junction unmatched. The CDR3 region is CASSPRDSGNTIYF. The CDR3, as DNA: TGCGCCAGCAGCCCTAGGGACAGTGGAAACACCATATATTTT.

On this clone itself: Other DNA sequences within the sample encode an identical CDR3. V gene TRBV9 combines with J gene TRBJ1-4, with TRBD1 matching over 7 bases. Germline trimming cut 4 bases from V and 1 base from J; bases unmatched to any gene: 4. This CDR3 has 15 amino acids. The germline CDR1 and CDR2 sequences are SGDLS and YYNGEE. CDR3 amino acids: CASSPRQGTNEKLFF. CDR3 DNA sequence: TGTGCCAGCAGCCCGAGACAGGGAACTAATGAAAAACTGTTTTTT. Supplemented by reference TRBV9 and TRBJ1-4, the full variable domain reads DSGVTQTPKHLITATGQRVTLRCSPRSGDLSVYWYQQSLDQGLQFLIQYYNGEERAKGNILERFSAQQFPDLHSELNLSSLELGDSALYFCASSPRQGTNEKLFFGSGTQLSVL.

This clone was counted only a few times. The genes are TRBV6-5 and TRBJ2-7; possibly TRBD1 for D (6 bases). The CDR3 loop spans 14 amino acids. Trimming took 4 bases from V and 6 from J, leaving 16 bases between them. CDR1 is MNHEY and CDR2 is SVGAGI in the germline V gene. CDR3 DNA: TGTGCCAGCAGTTCCACAGGGAAGTTCCGCGAGCAGTACTTC. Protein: CASSSTGKFREQYF.

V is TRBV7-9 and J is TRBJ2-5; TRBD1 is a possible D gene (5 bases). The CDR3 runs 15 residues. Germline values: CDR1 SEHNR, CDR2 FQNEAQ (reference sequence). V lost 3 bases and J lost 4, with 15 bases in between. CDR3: CASSFPQGVRETQYF. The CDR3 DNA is TGTGCCAGCAGCTTCCCGCAGGGTGTTCGAGAGACCCAGTACTTC.

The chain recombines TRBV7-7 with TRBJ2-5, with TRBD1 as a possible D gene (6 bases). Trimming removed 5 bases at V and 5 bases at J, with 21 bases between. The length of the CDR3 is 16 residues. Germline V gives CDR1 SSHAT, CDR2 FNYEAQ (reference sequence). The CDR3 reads CASSPYNGGQWETQYF. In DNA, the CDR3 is TGTGCCAGCAGCCCTTACAATGGGGGCCAGTGGGAGACCCAGTACTTC. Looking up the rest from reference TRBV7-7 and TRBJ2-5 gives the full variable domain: GAGVSQSPRYKVTKRGQDVTLRCDPISSHATLYWYQQALGQGPEFLTYFNYEAQPDKSGLPSDRFSAERPEGSISTLTIQRTEQRDSAMYRCASSPYNGGQWETQYFGPGTRLLVL.

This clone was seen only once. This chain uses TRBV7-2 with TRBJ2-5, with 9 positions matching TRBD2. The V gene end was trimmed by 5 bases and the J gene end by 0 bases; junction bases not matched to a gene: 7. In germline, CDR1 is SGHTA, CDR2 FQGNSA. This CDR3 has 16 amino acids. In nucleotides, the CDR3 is TGTGCCAGCAGCCCGAGGGCTAGCGGGAACCAAGAGACCCAGTACTTC. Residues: CASSPRASGNQETQYF.

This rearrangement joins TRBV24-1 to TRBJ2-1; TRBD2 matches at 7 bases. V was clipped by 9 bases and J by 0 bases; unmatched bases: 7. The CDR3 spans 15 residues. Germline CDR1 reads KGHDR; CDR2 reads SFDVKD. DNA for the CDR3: TGTGCCACCGCTGGGGGGGGTAGCTCCTACAATGAGCAGTTCTTC. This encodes CATAGGGSSYNEQFF.

The CDR3 here is CASSEGTGIQPQHF. DNA of the CDR3: TGTGCCAGCAGTGAAGGGACGGGGATTCAGCCCCAGCATTTT. This chain joins TRBV6-1 and TRBJ1-5; no definite D call. This CDR3 contains 14 residues. V was pared by 1 base and J by 6 bases, with 10 bases between. The V gene's germline CDR1 is MNHNS and CDR2 SASEGT.

CDR3 loop: CASNQMGLNTEAFF. The DNA for the CDR3 is TGCGCCAGCAACCAAATGGGCCTGAACACTGAAGCTTTCTTT. The rearrangement uses TRBV5-1 and TRBJ1-1; no reliable D call. The V gene's germline CDR1 is SGHRS and CDR2 YFSETQ. Deletions cut 6 bases from V and 0 bases from J, with 12 bases between. The CDR3 loop spans 14 amino acids.

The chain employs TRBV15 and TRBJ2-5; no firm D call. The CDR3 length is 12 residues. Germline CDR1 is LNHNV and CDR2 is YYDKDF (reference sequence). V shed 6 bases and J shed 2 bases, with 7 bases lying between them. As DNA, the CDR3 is TGTGCCACCAGGGCAGTTCAAGAGACCCAGTACTTC. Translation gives CATRAVQETQYF.

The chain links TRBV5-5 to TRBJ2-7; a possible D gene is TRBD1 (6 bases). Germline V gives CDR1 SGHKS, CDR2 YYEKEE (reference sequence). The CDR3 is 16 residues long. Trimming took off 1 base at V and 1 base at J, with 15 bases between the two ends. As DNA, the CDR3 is TGTGCCAGCAGCTTGCTTCAGGGGTCCCTTTCCTACGAGCAGTACTTC. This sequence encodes CASSLLQGSLSYEQYF.

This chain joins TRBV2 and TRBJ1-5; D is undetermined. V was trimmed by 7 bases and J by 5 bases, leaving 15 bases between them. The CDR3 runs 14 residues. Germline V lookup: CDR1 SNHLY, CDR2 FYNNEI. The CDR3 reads CASTMDGRDQPQHF. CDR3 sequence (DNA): TGTGCCAGCACCATGGACGGGAGGGATCAGCCCCAGCATTTT.

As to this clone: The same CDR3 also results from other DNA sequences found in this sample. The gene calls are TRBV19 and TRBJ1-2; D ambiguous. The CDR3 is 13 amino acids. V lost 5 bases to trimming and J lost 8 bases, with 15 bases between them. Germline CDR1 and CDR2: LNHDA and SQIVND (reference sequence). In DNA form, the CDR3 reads TGTGCCAGTAGTCCCCCTAGGCGAGGCGGCTACACCTTC. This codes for CASSPPRRGGYTF.

CDR3 sequence reads: CASSLEPGHYGYTF. As DNA, the CDR3 is TGCGCCAGCAGCTTGGAACCGGGTCACTATGGCTACACCTTC. The chain joins TRBV5-1 to TRBJ1-2, with no clear D. Between the trimmed V and J ends, which lost 0 bases and 3 bases, there was a span of 9 bases. Germline-derived CDR1 and CDR2 are SGHRS and YFSETQ. This CDR3 region has 14 residues.

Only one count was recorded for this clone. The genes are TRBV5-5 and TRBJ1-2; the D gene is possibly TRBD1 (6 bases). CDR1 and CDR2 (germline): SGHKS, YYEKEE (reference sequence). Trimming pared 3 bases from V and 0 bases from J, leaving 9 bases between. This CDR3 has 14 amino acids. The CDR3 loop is CASSWGHTNYGYTF. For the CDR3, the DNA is TGTGCCAGCAGCTGGGGGCATACTAACTATGGCTACACCTTC.

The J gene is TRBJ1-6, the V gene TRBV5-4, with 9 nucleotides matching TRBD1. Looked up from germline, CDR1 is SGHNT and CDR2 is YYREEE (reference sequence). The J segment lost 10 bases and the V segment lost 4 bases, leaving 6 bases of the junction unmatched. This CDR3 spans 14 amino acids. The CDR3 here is CASSRDRDGSPLHF. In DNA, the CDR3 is TGTGCCAGCAGCAGGGACAGGGATGGGTCACCCCTCCACTTT. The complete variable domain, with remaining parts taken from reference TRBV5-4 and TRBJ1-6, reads ETGVTQSPTHLIKTRGQQVTLRCSSQSGHNTVSWYQQALGQGPQFIFQYYREEENGRGNFPPRFSGLQFPNYSSELNVNALELDDSALYLCASSRDRDGSPLHFGNGTRLTVT.

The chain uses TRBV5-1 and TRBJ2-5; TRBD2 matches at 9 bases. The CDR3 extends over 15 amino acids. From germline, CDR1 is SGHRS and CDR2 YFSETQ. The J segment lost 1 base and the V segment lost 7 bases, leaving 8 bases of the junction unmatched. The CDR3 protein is CASGPFSGGQETQYF. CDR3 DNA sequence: TGCGCCAGCGGTCCTTTTAGCGGGGGCCAAGAGACCCAGTACTTC. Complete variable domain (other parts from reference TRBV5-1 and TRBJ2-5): KAGVTQTPRYLIKTRGQQVTLSCSPISGHRSVSWYQQTPGQGLQFLFEYFSETQRNKGNFPGRFSGRQFSNSRSEMNVSTLELGDSALYLCASGPFSGGQETQYFGPGTRLLVL.

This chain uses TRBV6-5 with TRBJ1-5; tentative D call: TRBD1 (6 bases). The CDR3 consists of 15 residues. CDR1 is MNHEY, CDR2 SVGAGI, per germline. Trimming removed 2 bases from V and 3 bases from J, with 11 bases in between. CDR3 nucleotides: TGTGCCAGCAGTTACGGGCCAGGGGACAATCAGCCCCAGCATTTT. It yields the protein CASSYGPGDNQPQHF.

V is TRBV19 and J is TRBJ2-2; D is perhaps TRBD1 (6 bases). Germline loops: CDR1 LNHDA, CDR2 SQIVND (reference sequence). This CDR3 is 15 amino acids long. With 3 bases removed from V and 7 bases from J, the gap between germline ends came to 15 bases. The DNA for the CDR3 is TGTGCCAGTAGTATCCCGGGACAAAGAATCGGGGAGCTGTTTTTT. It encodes CASSIPGQRIGELFF.

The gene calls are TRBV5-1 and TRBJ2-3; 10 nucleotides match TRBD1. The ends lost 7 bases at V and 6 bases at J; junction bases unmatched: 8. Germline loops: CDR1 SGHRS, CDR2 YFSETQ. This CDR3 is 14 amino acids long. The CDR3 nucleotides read TGCGCCAGCCATCGACAGGGGGCGTCGGATACGCAGTATTTT. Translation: CASHRQGASDTQYF.

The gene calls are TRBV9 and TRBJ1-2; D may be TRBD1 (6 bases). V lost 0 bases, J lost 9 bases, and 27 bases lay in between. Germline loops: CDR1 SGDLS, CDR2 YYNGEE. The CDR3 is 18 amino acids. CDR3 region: CASSVVGKPGAGCMSYTF. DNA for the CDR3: TGTGCCAGCAGCGTAGTAGGGAAACCAGGGGCAGGGTGTATGAGCTACACCTTC.